The rows below give T cell receptor beta chains drawn from one sample of a study of T cell responses to AZD1222 COVID-19 vaccine. TCRdb's table, derived via immunoSEQ multiplex PCR, lists solely in-frame clones and lacks some. In the table there are tens of thousands of clones, about 88% of which are singletons. This sample comprised peripheral blood, obtained on day 0 of AZD1222 vaccination. These receptors were obtained from an adult in good health. Each CDR3 is given with its conserved first and last residue. The order of the fields is J gene, D gene, V gene, clone size, CDR3 DNA, CDR3 protein. The D gene is left open where the match is weak. Some rows have no size entry. The others give once, few or many, or a class for an expanded clone.

>TRBJ1-5|NA|TRBV7-9|few
TGTGCCAGCAGCTTTTATAGCAATCAGCCCCAGCATTTT
CASSFYSNQPQHF
>TRBJ1-1|TRBD1|TRBV6-1|NA
TGTGCCAGCAGTGAGGCGCAGGGGGCGCAAGCTTTCTTT
CASSEAQGAQAFF
>TRBJ2-7|NA|TRBV3-1/TRBV3-2|NA
TGTGCCAGCAGCCAAGCCTCTGGCGAGCAGTACTTC
CASSQASGEQYF
>TRBJ2-7|NA|TRBV9|once
TGTGCCAGCAGCGTTACGGGAGTGCTCGACGAGCAGTACTTC
CASSVTGVLDEQYF
>TRBJ1-5|NA|TRBV6-5|NA
TGTGCCAGCAGTTCTCTCAGGCCCGAACAGCCCCAGCATTTT
CASSSLRPEQPQHF
>TRBJ1-2|TRBD1|TRBV5-4|NA
TGTGCCAGCAGCCCGGGGGGCGGGACAGGTCACTATGGCTACACCTTC
CASSPGGGTGHYGYTF
>TRBJ2-3|NA|TRBV2|large
TGTGCCAGCTATAACTACCCAACAGCACCGGGGGGCTGGGTCGGGTGGCGGACGGATACGCAGTATTTT
CASYNYPTAPGGWVGWRTDTQYF
>TRBJ1-1|NA|TRBV5-1|NA
TGCGCCAGCAGCTTAGGTGGTGAAGCTTTCTTT
CASSLGGEAFF
>TRBJ2-7|TRBD1|TRBV6-2/TRBV6-3|NA
TGTGCCAGCAGTTACTCCCCGTGGACAGGTTCCTACGAGCAGTACTTC
CASSYSPWTGSYEQYF
>TRBJ2-5|NA|TRBV7-2|NA
TGTGCCAGCAGCTTAGCGTACAAGACCCAAGAGACCCAGTACTTC
CASSLAYKTQETQYF
>TRBJ2-5|NA|TRBV29-1|NA
TGCAGCGTTGTTTCATGGGGACCGCAGAACTTC
CSVVSWGPQNF
>TRBJ1-4|NA|TRBV2|NA
TGTGCCAGCAGCCGTGACCCCAATGAAAAACTGTTTTTT
CASSRDPNEKLFF
>TRBJ2-7|NA|TRBV5-4|NA
TGTGCCAGCAGCTCGTGGGACACCTCCTCCTACGAGCAGTACTTC
CASSSWDTSSYEQYF
>TRBJ1-2|NA|TRBV2|NA
TGTGCCAGCAGTGAAGCGTCAACCGGCGCCTATGGCTACACCTTC
CASSEASTGAYGYTF
>TRBJ2-1|NA|TRBV27|NA
TGTGCCAGCAGTTTCCCCGGCTACAATGAGCAGTTCTTC
CASSFPGYNEQFF
>TRBJ2-1|NA|TRBV6-2/TRBV6-3|once
TGTGCCAGCAGTTACCCTCCCAATGAGCAGTTCTTC
CASSYPPNEQFF
>TRBJ1-4|NA|TRBV7-9|NA
TGTGCCAGCAGCTTAGCCGCTACCGATGAAAAACTGTTTTTT
CASSLAATDEKLFF
>TRBJ2-3|NA|TRBV25-1|few
TGTGCCAGCAGGGGTGTTAGGACAGATACGCAGTATTTT
CASRGVRTDTQYF
>TRBJ1-2|NA|TRBV5-4|NA
TGTGCCAGCAGCACCTCAGCGGGGACCGCTAACTATGGCTACACCTTC
CASSTSAGTANYGYTF
>TRBJ1-1|TRBD1|TRBV10-3|NA
TGTGCCATCAGTGAACCCCGGGACAGTCACACTGAAGCTTTCTTT
CAISEPRDSHTEAFF
>TRBJ2-1|NA|TRBV5-1|NA
TGCGCCAGCAGCCTTGGGGGGCCGAGCTCCTACAATGAGCAGTTCTTC
CASSLGGPSSYNEQFF
>TRBJ1-2|TRBD1|TRBV3-1/TRBV3-2|NA
TGTGCCAGCAGCCAAGGACAGGGTGGTTATGGCTACACCTTC
CASSQGQGGYGYTF
>TRBJ2-6|TRBD1|TRBV28|once
TGTGCCAGCAGTTTGACCGGACAGGGGATCGGGGCCAACGTCCTGACTTTC
CASSLTGQGIGANVLTF
>TRBJ1-2|TRBD1|TRBV4-3|NA
TGCGCCAGCAGCCAAGATAGGAACAGGGGGCAGAGGCATGGCTACACCTTC
CASSQDRNRGQRHGYTF
>TRBJ1-1|NA|TRBV28|NA
TGTGCCAGCAGTTTAATGAACACTGAAGCTTTCTTT
CASSLMNTEAFF
>TRBJ1-2|NA|TRBV10-1|NA
TGCGCCAGCTTTCCTGGCCCAGGACAGAACTATGGCTACACCTTC
CASFPGPGQNYGYTF
>TRBJ1-1|TRBD1|TRBV6-5|NA
TGTGCCAGCAGTTATCCCGGGACAGGGGGTTTCACTGAAGCTTTCTTT
CASSYPGTGGFTEAFF
>TRBJ2-5|NA|TRBV3-1/TRBV3-2|NA
TGTGCCAGCAGCCCCGGGACCACGTCGACTACGGAGACCCAGTACTTC
CASSPGTTSTTETQYF
>TRBJ1-4|TRBD1|TRBV6-5|NA
TGTGCCAGCAGGTCGACAGGGGGCTGGAATGAAAAACTGTTTTTT
CASRSTGGWNEKLFF